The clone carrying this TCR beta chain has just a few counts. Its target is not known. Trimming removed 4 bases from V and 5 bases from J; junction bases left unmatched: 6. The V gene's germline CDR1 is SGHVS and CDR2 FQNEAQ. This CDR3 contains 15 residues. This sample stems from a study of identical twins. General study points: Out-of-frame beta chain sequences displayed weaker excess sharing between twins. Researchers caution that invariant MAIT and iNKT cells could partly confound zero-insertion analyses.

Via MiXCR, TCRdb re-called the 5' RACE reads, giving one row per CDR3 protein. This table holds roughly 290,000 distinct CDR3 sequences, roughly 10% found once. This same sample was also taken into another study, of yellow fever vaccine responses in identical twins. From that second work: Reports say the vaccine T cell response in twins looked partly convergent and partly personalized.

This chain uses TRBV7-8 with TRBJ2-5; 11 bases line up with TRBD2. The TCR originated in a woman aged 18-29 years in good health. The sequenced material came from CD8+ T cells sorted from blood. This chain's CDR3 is CASSSIAGGPETQYF. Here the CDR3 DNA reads TGTGCCAGCAGCTCCATAGCGGGGGGGCCGGAGACCCAGTACTTC.